The source of this T cell receptor (beta chain) is a study of CD4 T cells in relation to SARS-CoV-2 and coronaviruses. Broader study findings: Compared with monoreactive clones, crossreactive clones showed significantly weaker SARS-CoV-2 expansion.

The CDR3 consists of 17 residues. CDR1 and CDR2 (germline): LGHNA, YNFKEQ. Deletions cut 1 base from V and 0 bases from J, with 15 bases between. The table lists this clone with a few counts. Its target is not known. Before the COVID-19 pandemic, during about 2010-2019, CD4+ T cells were taken from unexposed donors. CD4+ T cells were isolated from the cells after more than nine days of culture. Cells permitting, SARS-CoV-2 S/N and four cold-coronavirus spikes were tested on unexposed-donor CD4+ T cells. Sequenced by immunoSEQ multiplex PCR; TCRdb stores in-frame clones only, minus some. In the table there are about 21,000 clones, around 80% of which are singletons.

The chain recombines TRBV4-2 with TRBJ1-2; maybe TRBD1 (5 bases). The TCR sequence derives from a human donor in good health. Sequences were obtained from CD4+ T cells from PBMCs, cultured in vitro. The CDR3 here is CASSQVAGTGANYGYTF. CDR3 sequence (DNA): TGTGCCAGCAGCCAAGTGGCGGGGACGGGGGCTAACTATGGCTACACCTTC.